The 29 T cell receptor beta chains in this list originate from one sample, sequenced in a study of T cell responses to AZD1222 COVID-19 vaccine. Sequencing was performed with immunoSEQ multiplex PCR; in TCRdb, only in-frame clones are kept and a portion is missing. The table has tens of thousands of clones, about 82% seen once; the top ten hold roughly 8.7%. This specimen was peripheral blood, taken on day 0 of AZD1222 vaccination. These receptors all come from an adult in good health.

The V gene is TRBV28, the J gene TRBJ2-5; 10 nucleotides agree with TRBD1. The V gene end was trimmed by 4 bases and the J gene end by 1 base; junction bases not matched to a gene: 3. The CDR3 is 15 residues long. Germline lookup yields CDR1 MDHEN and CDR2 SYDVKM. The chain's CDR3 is CASSSGQGPQETQYF. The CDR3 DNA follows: TGTGCCAGCAGTTCGGGACAGGGGCCCCAAGAGACCCAGTACTTC. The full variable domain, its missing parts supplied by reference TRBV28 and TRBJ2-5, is DVKVTQSSRYLVKRTGEKVFLECVQDMDHENMFWYRQDPGLGLRLIYFSYDVKMKEKGDIPEGYSVSREKKERFSLILESASTNQTSMYLCASSSGQGPQETQYFGPGTRLLVL.

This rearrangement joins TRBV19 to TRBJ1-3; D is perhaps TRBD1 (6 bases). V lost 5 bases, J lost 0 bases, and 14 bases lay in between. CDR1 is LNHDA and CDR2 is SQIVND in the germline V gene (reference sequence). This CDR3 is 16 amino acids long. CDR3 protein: CASSSRQAGSGNTIYF. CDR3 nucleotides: TGTGCCAGTAGTTCCCGACAGGCCGGCTCTGGAAACACCATATATTTT.

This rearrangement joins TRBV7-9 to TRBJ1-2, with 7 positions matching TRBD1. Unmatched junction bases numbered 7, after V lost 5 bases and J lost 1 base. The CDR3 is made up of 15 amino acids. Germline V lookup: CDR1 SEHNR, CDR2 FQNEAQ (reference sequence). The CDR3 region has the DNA TGTGCCAGCAGCCCGACAGGGATGGGTAACTATGGCTACACCTTC. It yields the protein CASSPTGMGNYGYTF.

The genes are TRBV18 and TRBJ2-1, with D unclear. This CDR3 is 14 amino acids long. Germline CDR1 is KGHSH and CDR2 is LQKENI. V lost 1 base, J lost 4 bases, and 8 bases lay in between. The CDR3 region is CASSPRTGYNEQFF. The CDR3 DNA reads TGTGCCAGCTCACCACGGACGGGTTACAATGAGCAGTTCTTC.

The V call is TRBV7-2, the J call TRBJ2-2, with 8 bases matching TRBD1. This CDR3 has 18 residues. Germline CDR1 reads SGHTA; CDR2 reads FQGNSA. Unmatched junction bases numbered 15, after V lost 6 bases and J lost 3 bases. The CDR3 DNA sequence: TGTGCCAGCAGTTTAACCCCGGACAGGGATAGTCACACCGGGGAGCTGTTTTTT. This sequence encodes CASSLTPDRDSHTGELFF.

The CDR3: CASSLGGWGTDTQYF. The CDR3 DNA reads as TGTGCCAGCAGCTTAGGGGGCTGGGGCACAGATACGCAGTATTTT. The chain joins TRBV7-3 to TRBJ2-3; D is perhaps TRBD1 (6 bases). The germline V gene encodes CDR1 SGHTA and CDR2 FQGTGA. The V end was cut by 2 bases, the J end by 1 base, with 10 bases between. The CDR3 runs to 15 residues. Full variable domain (rest looked up from reference TRBV7-3 and TRBJ2-3): GAGVSQTPSNKVTEKGKYVELRCDPISGHTALYWYRQSLGQGPEFLIYFQGTGAADDSGLPNDRFFAVRPEGSVSTLKIQRTERGDSAVYLCASSLGGWGTDTQYFGPGTRLTVL.

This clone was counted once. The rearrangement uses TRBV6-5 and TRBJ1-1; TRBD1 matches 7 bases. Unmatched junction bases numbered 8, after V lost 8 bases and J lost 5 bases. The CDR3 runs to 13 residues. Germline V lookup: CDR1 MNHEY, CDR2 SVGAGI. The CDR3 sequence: CASAKEQGTEAFF. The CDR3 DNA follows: TGTGCCAGCGCCAAGGAACAGGGGACTGAAGCTTTCTTT.

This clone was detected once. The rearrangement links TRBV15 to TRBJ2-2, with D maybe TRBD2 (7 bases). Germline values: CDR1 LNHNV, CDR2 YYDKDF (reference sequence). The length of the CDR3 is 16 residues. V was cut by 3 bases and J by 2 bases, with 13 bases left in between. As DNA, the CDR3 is TGTGCCACCAGCAGTCGGAGGGGGGGAAACACCGGGGAGCTGTTTTTT. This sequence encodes CATSSRRGGNTGELFF.

CDR3 in amino acids: CASSPGTGRYEQYF. The CDR3, as DNA: TGTGCCAGCAGTCCCGGGACAGGGCGGTACGAGCAGTACTTC. This chain uses TRBV6-5 with TRBJ2-7; the match to TRBD1 covers 9 bases. This CDR3 region has 14 residues. Germline V gene lookup returns CDR1 MNHEY and CDR2 SVGAGI. The V gene end was trimmed by 5 bases and the J gene end by 4 bases; junction bases not matched to a gene: 6.

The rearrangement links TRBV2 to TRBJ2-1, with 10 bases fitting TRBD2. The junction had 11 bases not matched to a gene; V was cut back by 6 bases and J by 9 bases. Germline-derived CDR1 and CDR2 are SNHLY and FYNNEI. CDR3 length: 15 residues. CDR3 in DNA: TGTGCCAGCAGGGGTGAACTAGCGGGATCCAGTGAGCAGTTCTTC. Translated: CASRGELAGSSEQFF.

CDR3 coding DNA: TGTGCCAGCAGCGCCGGGACTAGCGGGAGTCCCCACGAGCAGTACTTC. Translated: CASSAGTSGSPHEQYF. The J gene is TRBJ2-7, the V gene TRBV9; 14 positions agree with TRBD2. The ends lost 3 bases at V and 5 bases at J; junction bases unmatched: 7. The germline CDR1 and CDR2 sequences are SGDLS and YYNGEE. The CDR3 totals 16 residues.

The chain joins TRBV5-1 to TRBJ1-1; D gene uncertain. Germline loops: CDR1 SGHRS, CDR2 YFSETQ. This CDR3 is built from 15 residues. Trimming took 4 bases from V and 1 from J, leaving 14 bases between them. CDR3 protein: CASSPLSTTNTEAFF. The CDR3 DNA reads TGCGCCAGCAGCCCCCTGTCAACCACGAACACTGAAGCTTTCTTT.

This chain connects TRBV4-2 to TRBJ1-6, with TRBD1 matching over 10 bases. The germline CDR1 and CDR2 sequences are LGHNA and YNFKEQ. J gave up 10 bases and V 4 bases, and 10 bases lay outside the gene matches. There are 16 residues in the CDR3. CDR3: CASSLGSGQGTSPLHF. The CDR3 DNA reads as TGTGCCAGCAGCCTCGGGTCGGGACAGGGGACCTCACCCCTCCACTTT.

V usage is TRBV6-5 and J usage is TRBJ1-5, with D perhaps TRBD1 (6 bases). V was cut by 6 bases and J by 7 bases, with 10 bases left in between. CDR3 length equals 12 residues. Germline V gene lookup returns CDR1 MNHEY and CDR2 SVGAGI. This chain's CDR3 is CASRGANQPQHF. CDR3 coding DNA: TGTGCCAGCAGGGGGGCGAACCAGCCCCAGCATTTT.

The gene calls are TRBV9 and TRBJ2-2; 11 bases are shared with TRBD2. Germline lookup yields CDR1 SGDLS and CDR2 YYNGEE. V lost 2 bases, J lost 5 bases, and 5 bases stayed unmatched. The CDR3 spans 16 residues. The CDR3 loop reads CASSVSGGAFTGELFF. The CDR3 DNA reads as TGTGCCAGCAGCGTTAGCGGGGGGGCCTTTACCGGGGAGCTGTTTTTT.

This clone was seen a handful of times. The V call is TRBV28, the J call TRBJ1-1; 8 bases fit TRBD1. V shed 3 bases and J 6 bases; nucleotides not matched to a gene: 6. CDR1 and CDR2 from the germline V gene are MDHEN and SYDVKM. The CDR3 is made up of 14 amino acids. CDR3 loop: CASSFPQGGSEAFF. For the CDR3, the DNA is TGTGCCAGCAGTTTCCCACAGGGGGGATCTGAAGCTTTCTTT.

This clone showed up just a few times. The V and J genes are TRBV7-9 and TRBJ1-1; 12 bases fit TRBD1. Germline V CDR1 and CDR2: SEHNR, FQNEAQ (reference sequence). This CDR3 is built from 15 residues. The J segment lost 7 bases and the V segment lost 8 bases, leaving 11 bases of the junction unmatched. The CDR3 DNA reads TGTGCCAGCCATCCGGGACAGGGGGCCATGGGTGAAGCTTTCTTT. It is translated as CASHPGQGAMGEAFF. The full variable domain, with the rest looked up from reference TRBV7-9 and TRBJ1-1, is DTGVSQNPRHKITKRGQNVTFRCDPISEHNRLYWYRQTLGQGPEFLTYFQNEAQLEKSRLLSDRFSAERPKGSFSTLEIQRTEQGDSAMYLCASHPGQGAMGEAFFGQGTRLTVV.

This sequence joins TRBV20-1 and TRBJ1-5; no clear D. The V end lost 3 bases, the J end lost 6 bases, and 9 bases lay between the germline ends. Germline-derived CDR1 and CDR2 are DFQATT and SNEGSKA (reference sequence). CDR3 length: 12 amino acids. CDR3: CSASNRFQPQHF. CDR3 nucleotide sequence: TGCAGTGCTAGTAATCGGTTTCAGCCCCAGCATTTT.

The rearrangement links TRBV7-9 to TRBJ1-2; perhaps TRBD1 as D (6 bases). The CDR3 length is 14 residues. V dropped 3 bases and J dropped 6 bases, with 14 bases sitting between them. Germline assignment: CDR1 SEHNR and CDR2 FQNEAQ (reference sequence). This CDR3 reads CASSLEKQGDGYTF. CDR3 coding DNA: TGTGCCAGCAGCTTGGAGAAACAGGGAGATGGCTACACCTTC.

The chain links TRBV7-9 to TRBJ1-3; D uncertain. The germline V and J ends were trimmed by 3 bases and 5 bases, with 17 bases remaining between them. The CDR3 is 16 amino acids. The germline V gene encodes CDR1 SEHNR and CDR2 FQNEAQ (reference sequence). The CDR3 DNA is TGTGCCAGCAGCTTTTTCCGACAAACGACAAGAAACACCATATATTTT. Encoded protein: CASSFFRQTTRNTIYF.

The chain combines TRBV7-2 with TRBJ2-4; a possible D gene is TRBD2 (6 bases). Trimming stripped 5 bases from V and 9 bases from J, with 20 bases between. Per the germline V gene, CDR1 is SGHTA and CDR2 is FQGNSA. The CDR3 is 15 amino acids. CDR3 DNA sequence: TGTGCCAGCAGCCAGGCGGGAACCGGCAGGGTCATTCAGTACTTC. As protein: CASSQAGTGRVIQYF.

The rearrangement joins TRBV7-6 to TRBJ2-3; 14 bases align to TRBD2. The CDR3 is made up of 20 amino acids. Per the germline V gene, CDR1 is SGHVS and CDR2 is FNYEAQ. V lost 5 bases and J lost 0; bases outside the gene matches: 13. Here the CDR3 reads CASSREARGLAGASTDTQYF. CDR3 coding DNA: TGTGCCAGCAGCCGGGAAGCACGGGGACTAGCGGGAGCGAGCACAGATACGCAGTATTTT.

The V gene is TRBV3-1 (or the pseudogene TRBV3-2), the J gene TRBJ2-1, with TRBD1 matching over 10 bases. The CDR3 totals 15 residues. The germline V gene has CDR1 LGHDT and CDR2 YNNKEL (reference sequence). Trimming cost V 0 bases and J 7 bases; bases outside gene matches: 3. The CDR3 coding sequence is TGTGCCAGCAGCCAAGACCGGGACAGGGGTAATGAGCAGTTCTTC. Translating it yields CASSQDRDRGNEQFF.

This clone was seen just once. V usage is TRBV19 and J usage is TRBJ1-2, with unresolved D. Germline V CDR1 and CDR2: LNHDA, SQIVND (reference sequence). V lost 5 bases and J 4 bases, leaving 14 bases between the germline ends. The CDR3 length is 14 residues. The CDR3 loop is CASSPETLIYGYTF. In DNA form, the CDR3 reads TGTGCCAGTAGTCCGGAGACCTTGATCTATGGCTACACCTTC. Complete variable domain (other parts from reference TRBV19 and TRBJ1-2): DGGITQSPKYLFRKEGQNVTLSCEQNLNHDAMYWYRQDPGQGLRLIYYSQIVNDFQKGDIAEGYSVSREKKESFPLTVTSAQKNPTAFYLCASSPETLIYGYTFGSGTRLTVV.

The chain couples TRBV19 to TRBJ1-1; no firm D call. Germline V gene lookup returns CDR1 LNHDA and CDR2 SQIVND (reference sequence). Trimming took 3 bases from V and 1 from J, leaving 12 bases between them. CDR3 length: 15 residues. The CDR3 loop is CASSMSGITNTEAFF. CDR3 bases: TGTGCCAGTAGTATGAGTGGGATCACGAACACTGAAGCTTTCTTT.

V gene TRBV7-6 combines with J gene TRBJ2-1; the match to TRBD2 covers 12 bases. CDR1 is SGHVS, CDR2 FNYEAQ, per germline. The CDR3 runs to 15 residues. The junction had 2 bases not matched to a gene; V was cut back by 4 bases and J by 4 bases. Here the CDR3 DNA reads TGTGCCAGCAGCTCAACTAGCGGGGGGTACAATGAGCAGTTCTTC. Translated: CASSSTSGGYNEQFF.

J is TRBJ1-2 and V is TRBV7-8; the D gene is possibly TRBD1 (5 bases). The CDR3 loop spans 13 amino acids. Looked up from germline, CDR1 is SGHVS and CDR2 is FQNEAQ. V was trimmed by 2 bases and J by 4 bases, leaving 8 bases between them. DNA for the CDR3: TGTGCCAGCAGCTTAAACCAGGGCTATGGCTACACCTTC. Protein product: CASSLNQGYGYTF.

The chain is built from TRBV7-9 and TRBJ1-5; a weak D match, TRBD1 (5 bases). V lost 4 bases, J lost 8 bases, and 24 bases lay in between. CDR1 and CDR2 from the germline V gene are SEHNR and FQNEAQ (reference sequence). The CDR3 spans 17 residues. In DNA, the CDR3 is TGTGCCAGCAGCTCTTATTTAGGGACTGAGCCAAGGGAGCCCCAGCATTTT. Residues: CASSSYLGTEPREPQHF.

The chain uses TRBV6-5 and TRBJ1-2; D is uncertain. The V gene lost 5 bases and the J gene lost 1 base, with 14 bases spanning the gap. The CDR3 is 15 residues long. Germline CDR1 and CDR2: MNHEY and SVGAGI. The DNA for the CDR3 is TGTGCCAGCAGTAACCCTACTCTTCTTAACTATGGCTACACCTTC. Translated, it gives CASSNPTLLNYGYTF.